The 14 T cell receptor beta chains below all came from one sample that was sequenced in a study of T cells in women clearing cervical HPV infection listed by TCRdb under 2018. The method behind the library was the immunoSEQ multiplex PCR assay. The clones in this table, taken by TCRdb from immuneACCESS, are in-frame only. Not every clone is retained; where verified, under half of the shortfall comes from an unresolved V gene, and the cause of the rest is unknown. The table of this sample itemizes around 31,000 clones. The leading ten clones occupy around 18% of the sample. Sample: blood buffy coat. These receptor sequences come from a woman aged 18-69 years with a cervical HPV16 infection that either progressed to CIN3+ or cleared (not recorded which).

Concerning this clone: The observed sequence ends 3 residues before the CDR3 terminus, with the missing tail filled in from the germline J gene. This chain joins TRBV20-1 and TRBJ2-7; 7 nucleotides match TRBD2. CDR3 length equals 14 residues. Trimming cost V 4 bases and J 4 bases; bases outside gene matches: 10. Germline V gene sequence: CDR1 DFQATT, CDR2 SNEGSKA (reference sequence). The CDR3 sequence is CSATKPGLPYEQYF. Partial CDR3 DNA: TGCAGTGCTACCAAACCGGGACTACCTTACGAG.

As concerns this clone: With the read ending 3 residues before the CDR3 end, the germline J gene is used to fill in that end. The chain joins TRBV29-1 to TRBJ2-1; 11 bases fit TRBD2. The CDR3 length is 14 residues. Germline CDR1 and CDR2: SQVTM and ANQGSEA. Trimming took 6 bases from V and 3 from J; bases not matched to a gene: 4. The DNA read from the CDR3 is TGCAGCGTCAAACTAGCGGGGGTCTACAATGAG. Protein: CSVKLAGVYNE. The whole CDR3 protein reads CSVKLAGVYNEQFF.

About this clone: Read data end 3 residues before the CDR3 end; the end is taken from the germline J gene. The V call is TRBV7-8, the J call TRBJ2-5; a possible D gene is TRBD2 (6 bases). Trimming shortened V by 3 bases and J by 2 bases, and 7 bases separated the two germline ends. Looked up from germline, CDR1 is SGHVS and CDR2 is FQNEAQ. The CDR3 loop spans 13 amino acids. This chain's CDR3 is CASSLGGQETQYF. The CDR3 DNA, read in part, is TGTGCCAGCAGCTTGGGGGGACAAGAGACC.

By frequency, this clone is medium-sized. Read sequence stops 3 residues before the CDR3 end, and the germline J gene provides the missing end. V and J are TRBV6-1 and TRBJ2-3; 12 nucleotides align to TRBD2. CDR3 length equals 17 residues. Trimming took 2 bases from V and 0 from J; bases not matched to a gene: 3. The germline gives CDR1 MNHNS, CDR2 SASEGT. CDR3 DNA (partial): TGTGCCAGCAGTGAACTAGCGGGAGGGGCTAGCACAGATACG. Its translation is CASSELAGGASTDT. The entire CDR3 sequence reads CASSELAGGASTDTQYF.

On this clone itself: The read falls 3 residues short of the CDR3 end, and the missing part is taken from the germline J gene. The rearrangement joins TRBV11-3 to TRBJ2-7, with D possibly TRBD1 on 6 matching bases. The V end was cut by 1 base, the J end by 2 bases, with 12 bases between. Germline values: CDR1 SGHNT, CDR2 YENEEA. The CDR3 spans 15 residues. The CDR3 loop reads CASSLGTGWAYEQYF. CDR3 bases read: TGTGCCAGCAGCTTAGGAACAGGGTGGGCCTACGAG.

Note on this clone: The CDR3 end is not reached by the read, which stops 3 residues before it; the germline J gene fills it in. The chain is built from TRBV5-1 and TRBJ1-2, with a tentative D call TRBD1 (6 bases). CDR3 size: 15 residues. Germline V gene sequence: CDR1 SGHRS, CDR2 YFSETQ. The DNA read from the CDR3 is TGCGCCAGCAGCTTGGAAGGCAGGGGCTATGAAGGC. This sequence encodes CASSLEGRGYEG. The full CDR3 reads CASSLEGRGYEGYTF. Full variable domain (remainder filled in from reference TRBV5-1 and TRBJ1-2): KAGVTQTPRYLIKTRGQQVTLSCSPISGHRSVSWYQQTPGQGLQFLFEYFSETQRNKGNFPGRFSGRQFSNSRSEMNVSTLELGDSALYLCASSLEGRGYEGYTFGSGTRLTVV.

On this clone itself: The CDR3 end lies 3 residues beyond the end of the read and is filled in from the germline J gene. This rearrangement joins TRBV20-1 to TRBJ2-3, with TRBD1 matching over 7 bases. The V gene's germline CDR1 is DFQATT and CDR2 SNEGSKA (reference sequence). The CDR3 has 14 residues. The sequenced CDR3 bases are TGCAGTGCTAGAGACTCGGGACAGTCGGAGACG. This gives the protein CSARDSGQSET. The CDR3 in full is CSARDSGQSETQYF.

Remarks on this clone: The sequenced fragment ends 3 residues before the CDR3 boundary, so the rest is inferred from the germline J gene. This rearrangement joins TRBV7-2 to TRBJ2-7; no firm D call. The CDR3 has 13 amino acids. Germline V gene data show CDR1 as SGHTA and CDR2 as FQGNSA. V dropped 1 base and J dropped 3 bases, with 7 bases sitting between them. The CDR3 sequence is CASSLERLYEQYF. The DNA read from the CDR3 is TGTGCCAGCAGCTTAGAGAGGCTCTACGAG.

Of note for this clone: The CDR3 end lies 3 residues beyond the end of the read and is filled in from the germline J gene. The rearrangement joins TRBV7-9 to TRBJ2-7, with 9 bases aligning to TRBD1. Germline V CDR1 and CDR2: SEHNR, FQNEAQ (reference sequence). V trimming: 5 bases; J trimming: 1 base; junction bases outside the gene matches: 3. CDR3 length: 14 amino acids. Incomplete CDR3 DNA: TGTGCCAGCAGCCAGGACAGGGGTTCCTACGAG. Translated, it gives CASSQDRGSYE. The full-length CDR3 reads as CASSQDRGSYEQYF.

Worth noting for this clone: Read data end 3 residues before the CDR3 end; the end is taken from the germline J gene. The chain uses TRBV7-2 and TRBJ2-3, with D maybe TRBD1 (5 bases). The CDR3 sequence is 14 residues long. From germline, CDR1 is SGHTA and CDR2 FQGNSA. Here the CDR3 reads CASSFGHTQETQYF. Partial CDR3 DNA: TGTGCCAGCAGCTTTGGACATACCCAAGAGACG.

The DNA read from the CDR3 is TGCAGTGCTAGACGACTTAGCGGGAGTTGGCAAGAGACC. Translated: CSARRLSGSWQET. In full, the CDR3 is CSARRLSGSWQETQYF. This chain connects TRBV20-1 to TRBJ2-5; TRBD2 matches 9 bases. The CDR3 end is not reached by the read, which stops 3 residues before it; the germline J gene fills it in. From germline, CDR1 is DFQATT and CDR2 SNEGSKA (reference sequence). The V gene end was trimmed by 2 bases and the J gene end by 2 bases; junction bases not matched to a gene: 9. This CDR3 has 16 residues.

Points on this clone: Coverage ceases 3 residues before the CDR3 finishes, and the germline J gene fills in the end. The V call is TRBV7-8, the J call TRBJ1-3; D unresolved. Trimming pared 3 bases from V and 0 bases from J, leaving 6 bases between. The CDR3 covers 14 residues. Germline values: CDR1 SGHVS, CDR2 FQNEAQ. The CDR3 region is CASSFGNSGNTIYF. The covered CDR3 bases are TGTGCCAGCAGCTTTGGCAACTCTGGAAACACC.

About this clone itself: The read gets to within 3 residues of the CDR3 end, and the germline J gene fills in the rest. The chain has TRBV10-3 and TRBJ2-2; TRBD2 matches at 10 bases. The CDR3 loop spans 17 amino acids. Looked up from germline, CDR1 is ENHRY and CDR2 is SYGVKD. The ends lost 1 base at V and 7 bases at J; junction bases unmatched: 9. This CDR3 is CAISEWLAGEEGGELFF. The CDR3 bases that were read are TGTGCCATCAGTGAGTGGCTAGCGGGAGAAGAAGGCGGGGAG.

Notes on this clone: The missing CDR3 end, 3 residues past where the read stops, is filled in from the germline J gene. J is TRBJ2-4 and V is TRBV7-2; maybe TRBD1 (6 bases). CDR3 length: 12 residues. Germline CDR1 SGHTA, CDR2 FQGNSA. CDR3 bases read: TGTGCCAGCAGCTCCAGACAGGCGAGT. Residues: CASSSRQAS. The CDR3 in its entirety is CASSSRQASQYF.